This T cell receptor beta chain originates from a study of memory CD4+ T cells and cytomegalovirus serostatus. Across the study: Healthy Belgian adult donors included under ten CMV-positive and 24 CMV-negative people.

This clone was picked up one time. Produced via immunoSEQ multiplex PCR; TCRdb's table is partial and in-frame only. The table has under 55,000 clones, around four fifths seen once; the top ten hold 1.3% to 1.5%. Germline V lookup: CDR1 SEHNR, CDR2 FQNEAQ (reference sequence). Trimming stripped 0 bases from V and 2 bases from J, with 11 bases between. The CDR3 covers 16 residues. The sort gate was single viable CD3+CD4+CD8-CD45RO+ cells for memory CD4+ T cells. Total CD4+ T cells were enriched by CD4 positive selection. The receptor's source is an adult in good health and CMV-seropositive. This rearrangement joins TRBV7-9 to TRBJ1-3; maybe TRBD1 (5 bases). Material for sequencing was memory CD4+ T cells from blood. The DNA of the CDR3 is TGTGCCAGCAGCTTAGCCGGACTAGGGGCTGGAAACACCATATATTTT. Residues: CASSLAGLGAGNTIYF.